Given below is one T cell receptor (beta chain) in context. The antigen remains unidentified. TCR beta libraries were prepared from cDNA with unique molecular identifiers. Using its own MiXCR run on the PCR reads, TCRdb lists one record per CDR3 protein. The sample lists roughly 410,000 distinct CDR3 sequences; roughly 36% were seen once. The record originates from a study of post-analysis software for immune sequencing data. For the study at large: Courses of disease covered relapsing-remitting, secondary progressive and progressive-relapsing multiple sclerosis. Broader study findings: TRBV5-6, TRBV5-1 and TRBV20-1 belonged to a set of roughly 5 TRBV segments that were more frequent in patients than controls. F-measure co-clustering was strong for batch-matched samples.

This CDR3 spans 13 amino acids. Germline trimming cut 8 bases from V and 2 bases from J; bases unmatched to any gene: 3. Germline lookup yields CDR1 SNHLY and CDR2 FYNNEI. V is TRBV2 and J is TRBJ2-1; 7 positions match TRBD2. The sequenced material came from blood. This TCR came from a girl under 18 with multiple sclerosis. The CDR3 coding sequence is TGTGCCAGCGGGGGGAGGGCCTACAATGAGCAGTTCTTC. This translates into CASGGRAYNEQFF.